The clone carrying this T cell receptor beta chain was observed a handful of times. Its antigen remains unidentified. Germline loops: CDR1 LNHDA, CDR2 SQIVND (reference sequence). Between the trimmed V and J ends, which lost 5 bases and 4 bases, there was a span of 11 bases. CDR3 length: 13 residues. The record originates from a study of OX40 agonist ivuxolimab in advanced cancers. About the study: Partial response was recorded in three patients: one hepatocellular carcinoma and two cutaneous melanoma cases. Whole-study results and caveats: Among expanded peripheral T cells, antigen specificity went undetermined.

Sequencing used immunoSEQ multiplex PCR; TCRdb keeps in-frame clones, though not all of them. This table has approximately 6,000 clones, under 90% appearing once. The sample was CD4+ or CD8+ T cells sorted from blood, taken in a trial of the OX40 agonist ivuxolimab. The TCR was taken from an adult with an advanced solid tumor such as melanoma, head and neck, liver or kidney cancer. The chain recombines TRBV19 with TRBJ1-1, with D perhaps TRBD1 (6 bases). The CDR3 region has the DNA TGTGCCAGTAGTCCAGGGGTGGGCACTGAAGCTTTCTTT. Translating it yields CASSPGVGTEAFF.